A single sample gave rise to the 24 T cell receptor beta chains below, sequenced in a study of blood T cell repertoires in COVID-19. Assay: immunoSEQ multiplex PCR; the TCRdb copy retains only in-frame clones and omits some. Of approximately 150,000 clones in the sample, around 90% were seen once. Input material: peripheral blood. The receptors shown here come from a woman between 55 and 75 years old who had recovered from COVID-19.

V and J are TRBV19 and TRBJ2-5; 9 bases line up with TRBD1. The CDR3 extends over 13 amino acids. V shed 6 bases and J 5 bases; nucleotides not matched to a gene: 4. Germline lookup yields CDR1 LNHDA and CDR2 SQIVND (reference sequence). The CDR3 coding sequence is TGTGCCAGTAGCGGGACAGGGATGGAGACCCAGTACTTC. The encoded protein is CASSGTGMETQYF.

The CDR3 DNA reads as TGTGCCAGCAGCTTGTTGGACAAGGCAGGGTCCGGGGAGCTGTTTTTT. This translates into CASSLLDKAGSGELFF. V and J are TRBV5-4 and TRBJ2-2; tentative D call: TRBD1 (5 bases). Germline CDR1 reads SGHNT; CDR2 reads YYREEE (reference sequence). Trimming removed 1 base from V and 6 bases from J, with 16 bases in between. This CDR3 contains 16 residues.

The chain employs TRBV27 and TRBJ1-6; D might be TRBD1 (6 bases). V shed 5 bases and J shed 8 bases, with 7 bases lying between them. The CDR3 runs 12 residues. In germline, CDR1 is MNHEY, CDR2 SMNVEV (reference sequence). This CDR3 reads CASSPGDSPLHF. The CDR3 region has the DNA TGTGCCAGCAGTCCAGGGGATTCACCCCTCCACTTT.

The rearrangement links TRBV12-5 to TRBJ2-3; TRBD1 matches 8 bases. Germline values: CDR1 LGHNT, CDR2 FRNRAP. The CDR3 runs to 14 residues. With 7 bases clipped from V and 6 bases from J, the junction kept 9 bases outside the gene matches. This CDR3 reads CASAPDRAGDTQYF. In DNA form, the CDR3 reads TGTGCTAGTGCTCCGGACAGGGCGGGGGATACGCAGTATTTT.

This chain links TRBV7-7 with TRBJ2-2; possibly TRBD1 for D (5 bases). CDR3 size: 14 residues. The germline CDR1 and CDR2 sequences are SSHAT and FNYEAQ (reference sequence). The V end was cut by 1 base, the J end by 6 bases, with 9 bases between. DNA of the CDR3: TGTGCCAGCAGCTTAGATAGGGGCGCCGGGGAGCTGTTTTTT. It codes for CASSLDRGAGELFF.

This chain connects TRBV19 to TRBJ2-7; D gene uncertain. The CDR3 covers 13 residues. The germline gives CDR1 LNHDA, CDR2 SQIVND (reference sequence). V gave up 9 bases and J gave up 3 bases, with 15 bases separating them. The CDR3 region has the DNA TGTGCCAGCTCGGCTAGGCCTGTCTACGAGCAGTACTTC. Translated, it gives CASSARPVYEQYF.

V usage is TRBV29-1 and J usage is TRBJ1-1, with D tentatively TRBD1 (6 bases). Trimming pared 7 bases from V and 1 base from J, leaving 13 bases between. This CDR3 contains 13 residues. The germline gives CDR1 SQVTM, CDR2 ANQGSEA. CDR3 amino acids: CSAKDSSNTEAFF. The CDR3, as DNA: TGCAGCGCTAAGGACAGTTCGAACACTGAAGCTTTCTTT. Supplemented by reference TRBV29-1 and TRBJ1-1, the full variable domain reads SAVISQKPSRDICQRGTSLTIQCQVDSQVTMMFWYRQQPGQSLTLIATANQGSEATYESGFVIDKFPISRPNLTFSTLTVSNMSPEDSSIYLCSAKDSSNTEAFFGQGTRLTVV.

J is TRBJ2-3 and V is TRBV9; 10 bases are shared with TRBD2. Germline values: CDR1 SGDLS, CDR2 YYNGEE. The CDR3 extends over 14 amino acids. The trim removed 3 bases at V and 8 bases at J, leaving 6 bases unmatched. The CDR3 is CASSGSGGYGTQYF. In DNA, the CDR3 is TGTGCCAGCAGCGGTAGCGGGGGGTATGGTACGCAGTATTTT.

V usage is TRBV9 and J usage is TRBJ1-1; D not certain. In germline, CDR1 is SGDLS, CDR2 YYNGEE. The length of the CDR3 is 13 residues. V was pared by 0 bases and J by 4 bases, with 7 bases between. CDR3 residues: CASSVGLFTEAFF. The CDR3 coding sequence is TGTGCCAGCAGCGTAGGTCTGTTCACTGAAGCTTTCTTT.

V gene TRBV6-5 combines with J gene TRBJ2-2, with 11 bases that match TRBD1. Germline trimming cut 6 bases from V and 5 bases from J; bases unmatched to any gene: 5. The CDR3 has 15 residues. CDR1 is MNHEY, CDR2 SVGAGI, per germline. The CDR3 protein is CASRAGQGETGELFF. The CDR3 region has the DNA TGTGCCAGCAGGGCGGGACAGGGGGAAACCGGGGAGCTGTTTTTT.

This clone was detected once. The gene calls are TRBV28 and TRBJ1-1; possibly TRBD1 for D (5 bases). The germline V and J ends were trimmed by 8 bases and 0 bases, with 19 bases remaining between them. The CDR3 sequence is 16 residues long. Germline V CDR1 and CDR2: MDHEN, SYDVKM. This chain's CDR3 is CASSSGGGSMNTEAFF. The CDR3 coding sequence is TGTGCCAGCTCTTCCGGGGGGGGGTCCATGAACACTGAAGCTTTCTTT.

The chain recombines TRBV4-3 with TRBJ2-5; weak D call: TRBD2 (6 bases). The CDR3 is made up of 16 amino acids. V was shortened by 0 bases and J by 3 bases, with 14 bases between the two germline ends. Germline V gene lookup returns CDR1 LGHNA and CDR2 YSLEER. DNA for the CDR3: TGCGCCAGCAGCCAAGATTTGCGATGGGGGGAAGAGACCCAGTACTTC. It is translated as CASSQDLRWGEETQYF.

V is TRBV10-3 and J is TRBJ1-1, with D perhaps matching TRBD1 (6 bases). The CDR3 is 13 amino acids. V was cut by 4 bases and J by 5 bases, with 11 bases left in between. Germline V lookup: CDR1 ENHRY, CDR2 SYGVKD. DNA of the CDR3: TGTGCCATCAGTGTAAACAGGGAGACTGAAGCTTTCTTT. Protein product: CAISVNRETEAFF.

This clone appeared once. The chain employs TRBV6-5 and TRBJ2-2, with D unresolved. Germline V gene sequence: CDR1 MNHEY, CDR2 SVGAGI. The CDR3 loop spans 14 amino acids. V was shortened by 4 bases and J by 1 base, with 7 bases between the two germline ends. The CDR3 DNA is TGTGCCAGCAGTTCGTTTAAGAACACCGGGGAGCTGTTTTTT. Residues: CASSSFKNTGELFF.

This clone showed up just once. This sequence joins TRBV19 and TRBJ2-2; D gene uncertain. V was trimmed by 6 bases and J by 2 bases, leaving 10 bases between them. This CDR3 comprises 14 residues. The germline gives CDR1 LNHDA, CDR2 SQIVND (reference sequence). CDR3 region: CASRRLDNTGELFF. The CDR3 DNA is TGTGCCAGTAGAAGACTGGATAACACCGGGGAGCTGTTTTTT. Using reference TRBV19 and TRBJ2-2 for the parts outside the CDR3, the full variable domain is DGGITQSPKYLFRKEGQNVTLSCEQNLNHDAMYWYRQDPGQGLRLIYYSQIVNDFQKGDIAEGYSVSREKKESFPLTVTSAQKNPTAFYLCASRRLDNTGELFFGEGSRLTVL.

The V and J genes are TRBV11-2 and TRBJ2-7, with D maybe TRBD1 (5 bases). Deletions cut 1 base from V and 6 bases from J, with 10 bases between. The germline V gene has CDR1 SGHAT and CDR2 FQNNGV. The CDR3 is 13 amino acids. CDR3 nucleotide sequence: TGTGCCAGCAGCTTAGGACAGTTGGGCGAGCAGTACTTC. This sequence encodes CASSLGQLGEQYF.

The chain recombines TRBV19 with TRBJ1-6; no firm D call. The CDR3 sequence is 15 residues long. V was cut by 3 bases and J by 2 bases, with 8 bases left in between. Germline V gives CDR1 LNHDA, CDR2 SQIVND (reference sequence). In nucleotides, the CDR3 is TGTGCCAGTAGTATCGAGGGTGCCTATAATTCACCCCTCCACTTT. Translating it yields CASSIEGAYNSPLHF.

This clone was seen a handful of times. V usage is TRBV19 and J usage is TRBJ1-5; the D gene is possibly TRBD1 (5 bases). Deletions cut 5 bases from V and 5 bases from J, with 16 bases between. This CDR3 region has 15 residues. Germline V gene lookup returns CDR1 LNHDA and CDR2 SQIVND (reference sequence). CDR3 region: CASSVLEGKDQPQHF. CDR3 sequence (DNA): TGTGCCAGTAGTGTTCTGGAGGGGAAGGATCAGCCCCAGCATTTT.

This sequence joins TRBV6-5 and TRBJ1-5, with unresolved D. The V end lost 5 bases, the J end lost 0 bases, and 5 bases lay between the germline ends. Germline V CDR1 and CDR2: MNHEY, SVGAGI. The CDR3 is 13 residues long. The CDR3 nucleotides read TGTGCCAGCAGTCGTAATAGCAATCAGCCCCAGCATTTT. Amino acids: CASSRNSNQPQHF.

The rearrangement links TRBV18 to TRBJ2-2; 9 bases are shared with TRBD2. The junction had 5 bases not matched to a gene; V was cut back by 2 bases and J by 4 bases. Germline CDR1 is KGHSH and CDR2 is LQKENI. This CDR3 has 16 residues. CDR3: CASSPSKGLATGELFF. CDR3 nucleotide sequence: TGTGCCAGCTCACCATCGAAGGGACTAGCCACCGGGGAGCTGTTTTTT.

As DNA, the CDR3 is TGTGCCAGCAACAGCCGCGCGAGTGGGTTTGGCAGGGGTAGTCCGCGGACCCAGTACTTC. This codes for CASNSRASGFGRGSPRTQYF. The gene calls are TRBV7-8 and TRBJ2-5; possible D gene TRBD1, 6 bases. The CDR3 covers 20 residues. V was pared by 7 bases and J by 7 bases, with 37 bases between. Germline CDR1 is SGHVS and CDR2 is FQNEAQ.

The chain has TRBV9 and TRBJ2-2; D might be TRBD1 (5 bases). Trimming left V 4 bases short and J 4 bases short, with 11 bases between. The CDR3 totals 14 residues. Per germline, CDR1 SGDLS and CDR2 YYNGEE. CDR3 amino acids: CASSQRQTTGELFF. In DNA form, the CDR3 reads TGTGCCAGCAGCCAGCGACAGACCACCGGGGAGCTGTTTTTT.

This clone was recorded only once. The gene calls are TRBV5-1 and TRBJ1-2, with 8 positions matching TRBD1. V gave up 3 bases and J gave up 10 bases; unmatched junction bases: 14. The germline V gene has CDR1 SGHRS and CDR2 YFSETQ. This CDR3 spans 15 amino acids. In nucleotides, the CDR3 is TGCGCCAGCAGCTCCGAACCGGGGACAGGCTGGGACTACACCTTC. Its protein is CASSSEPGTGWDYTF.

The V gene is TRBV3-1 (or the pseudogene TRBV3-2), the J gene TRBJ1-6; D is perhaps TRBD1 (5 bases). The CDR3 totals 13 residues. CDR1 is LGHDT and CDR2 is YNNKEL in the germline V gene (reference sequence). Trimming took off 8 bases at V and 5 bases at J, with 10 bases between the two ends. The CDR3 region is CASRGVDNSPLHF. The CDR3 DNA reads TGTGCCAGCCGGGGGGTCGATAATTCACCCCTCCACTTT.